A selection of T cell receptor beta chains follows, all from one sample in a study of Tregs in tolerant kidney transplant recipients. This table comes from immunoSEQ multiplex PCR, and its TCRdb copy is limited to in-frame clones, with some not included. The data show more than 75,000 clones, roughly 93% seen once. This sample comprised CD4+ T cells from blood, obtained before the transplant. The receptors shown here come from a human donor who received a combined kidney and bone marrow transplant. CDR3s include the opening cysteine and the closing phenylalanine or tryptophan. The D gene is left open where the match is weak. Size is stated for part of the rows, as once, few or many counts, or as a class when the clone is expanded.

J,D,V,length,size,DNA,CDR3
TRBJ2-7,TRBD2,TRBV7-6,13,-,TGTGCCAGCAGCTGGGGACTAGACTACGAGCAGTACTTC,CASSWGLDYEQYF
TRBJ1-1,TRBD1,TRBV29-1,15,-,TGCAGCGTTTTAACCGGGACAGGAGCCTCCACTGAAGCTTTCTTT,CSVLTGTGASTEAFF
TRBJ2-7,TRBD2,TRBV4-2,17,-,TGTGCCAGCAGCCAATACATAGCGGGGATCATCTCCTACGAGCAGTACTTC,CASSQYIAGIISYEQYF
TRBJ1-2,-,TRBV7-2,13,-,TGTGCCAGCACCCCGAAGGACAGCTATGGCTACACCTTC,CASTPKDSYGYTF
TRBJ2-1,-,TRBV6-1,16,-,TGTGCCAGCAGTGGCCGACAGGTGGACTCCTACAATGAGCAGTTCTTC,CASSGRQVDSYNEQFF
TRBJ1-1,-,TRBV28,13,-,TGTGCCAGCAGTGGATTTCGACACGGTGAGGCTTTCTTT,CASSGFRHGEAFF
TRBJ2-5,TRBD1,TRBV19,15,-,TGTGCCAGTAGTGGACTCGGGACAGCCCAAGAGACCCAGTACTTC,CASSGLGTAQETQYF
TRBJ1-4,-,TRBV4-2,12,-,TGTGCCAGCAGCGTCAGTAATGAAAAACTGTTTTTT,CASSVSNEKLFF
TRBJ2-3,TRBD2,TRBV7-3,18,-,TGTGCCAGCAGCCTAACTAGCGGGGGACACCGTAGCACAGATACGCAGTATTTT,CASSLTSGGHRSTDTQYF
TRBJ1-2,-,TRBV30,12,-,TGTGCCTGGAGTGCGGGACTAATGACCTACACCTTC,CAWSAGLMTYTF
TRBJ2-7,TRBD2,TRBV27,14,-,TGTGCCGGGAATAGCGGGAGTAGTTTCAACGAGCAGTACTTC,CAGNSGSSFNEQYF
TRBJ1-3,-,TRBV29-1,13,-,TGCAGCGTCGCAAGCCACTCTGGAAACACCATATATTTT,CSVASHSGNTIYF
TRBJ2-7,-,TRBV7-2,12,once,TGTGCCAGCAGCCCCTCGGCCTACGAGCAGTACTTC,CASSPSAYEQYF
TRBJ1-2,TRBD1,TRBV6-5,13,-,TGTGCCAGCAGCCAGGACAGGACCGGTGGCTACACCTTC,CASSQDRTGGYTF
TRBJ2-5,-,TRBV5-5,14,-,TGTGCCAGCAGCTTGGCGCCTAACGAAGAGACCCAGTACTTC,CASSLAPNEETQYF
TRBJ2-5,TRBD1,TRBV15,15,-,TGTGCCACCAGCAGAAGGACAGGGGGTCAAGAGACCCAGTACTTC,CATSRRTGGQETQYF
TRBJ2-5,-,TRBV14,14,-,TGTGCCAGCAGCGGACGACAGTTTCAAGAGACCCAGTACTTC,CASSGRQFQETQYF
TRBJ2-5,TRBD2,TRBV7-9,16,-,TGTGCCAGCAGCTTGTGGACTAGCGGGCCTCAAGAGACCCAGTACTTC,CASSLWTSGPQETQYF
TRBJ1-5,TRBD1,TRBV25-1,17,-,TGTGCCAGCAGTGAAAGGACAGGGGGCCGACTCAATCAGCCCCAGCATTTT,CASSERTGGRLNQPQHF
TRBJ1-2,-,TRBV28,16,-,TGTGCCAGCAGTGTGGTCGGAGGGGCCACCAACTATGGCTACACCTTC,CASSVVGGATNYGYTF
TRBJ1-5,TRBD1,TRBV19,17,-,TGTGCCAGTAGAGGGTTGATCGGAGGGGGCGGGCGACAGCCCCAGCATTTT,CASRGLIGGGGRQPQHF
TRBJ2-2,-,TRBV7-6,13,-,TGTGCCAGCAGCTTAGACTTACGCGGGGAGCTGTTTTTT,CASSLDLRGELFF
TRBJ1-2,-,TRBV25-1,12,-,TGTGCCAGCAGTGGAGGGAGGGGTGGCTACACCTTC,CASSGGRGGYTF
TRBJ1-1,-,TRBV7-9,18,once,TGTGCCAGCAGCTTAACAGGGATCACCTCTATTCTGAACACTGAAGCTTTCTTT,CASSLTGITSILNTEAFF
TRBJ2-1,TRBD2,TRBV4-3,18,-,TGCGCCAGCAGCCAAGAAGCAGCGGGAGGGGGCTCCTACAATGAGCAGTTCTTC,CASSQEAAGGGSYNEQFF
TRBJ2-5,-,TRBV28,15,-,TGTGCCAGCAGCCGAGCGCACCGATTACAAGAGACCCAGTACTTC,CASSRAHRLQETQYF
TRBJ2-7,-,TRBV4-1,15,few,TGCGCCAGCAGCCAAGATTGGACAGTCTCCTACGAGCAGTACTTC,CASSQDWTVSYEQYF
TRBJ1-4,-,TRBV7-2,16,once,TGTGCCAGCAGCCCCCGGCCTCCGGGAGGCAGGGAAAAACTGTTTTTT,CASSPRPPGGREKLFF
TRBJ2-2,TRBD2,TRBV19,15,few,TGTGCCAGTAGTATAATGAGCGGGGGGACCGGGGAGCTGTTTTTT,CASSIMSGGTGELFF
TRBJ2-1,-,TRBV7-6,16,-,TGTGCCAGCAGCCAGACTAGTGTGATACTCTACAATGAGCAGTTCTTC,CASSQTSVILYNEQFF
TRBJ2-7,TRBD2,TRBV19,15,-,TGTGCCAGTAGTGAGGGACTAGCGGGATCCTACGAGCAGTACTTC,CASSEGLAGSYEQYF
TRBJ2-7,-,TRBV5-1,13,-,TGCGCCAGCAGCGTTGACAGGCCCTACGAGCAGTACTTC,CASSVDRPYEQYF
TRBJ2-2,TRBD1,TRBV5-1,14,-,TGCGCCAGCAGCCGAGGACAGGGGAACGGGGAGCTGTTTTTT,CASSRGQGNGELFF
TRBJ2-7,-,TRBV11-3,14,-,TGTGCCAGCAGCTTAGAACAGTTCTACTACGAGCAGTACTTC,CASSLEQFYYEQYF
TRBJ2-2,TRBD2,TRBV15,20,-,TGTGCCACCAGCAGAGATCTCCTTTCCCCGCGGGGGTGGGGGACCGGGGAGCTGTTTTTT,CATSRDLLSPRGWGTGELFF
TRBJ2-7,-,TRBV11-3,15,-,TGTGCCAGCAGCTTATGGAGCGGAACGACCCTAAGGCAGTACTTC,CASSLWSGTTLRQYF
TRBJ2-5,-,TRBV9,13,-,TGTGCCAGCAGCGGTAATGGCTGGGAGACCCAGTACTTC,CASSGNGWETQYF
TRBJ2-7,TRBD1,TRBV9,14,-,TGTGCCAGCAGCCCCTACAGGGGTTCCTACGAGCAGTACTTC,CASSPYRGSYEQYF
TRBJ2-5,-,TRBV9,15,-,TGTGCCAGCAGCGTAGTTGACAGTTCTCAAGAGACCCAGTACTTC,CASSVVDSSQETQYF
TRBJ1-1,TRBD1,TRBV11-2,11,-,TGTGCCAGCAGCTTAGACCTGGGACAGTTCTTT,CASSLDLGQFF
TRBJ2-1,-,TRBV6-5,13,once,TGTGCCAGCAGCTCGGGACTTCCTAATGAGCAGTTCTTC,CASSSGLPNEQFF
TRBJ1-1,TRBD1,TRBV11-3,15,-,TGTGCCAGCAGCTTTACAGGGGTCTCGAACACTGAAGCTTTCTTT,CASSFTGVSNTEAFF
TRBJ2-1,-,TRBV14,16,-,TGTGCCAGCACCCCCAAAACTAGCCAGAACTACAATGAGCAGTTCTTC,CASTPKTSQNYNEQFF
TRBJ1-2,TRBD1,TRBV4-3,14,-,TGCGCCAGCAGCCCCGTGGGACAGGGGGGCGGCTACACCTTC,CASSPVGQGGGYTF
TRBJ2-6,-,TRBV5-1,16,-,TGCGCCAGCAGCTTTCAGGGTGTGCCTGGGGCCAACGTCCTGACTTTC,CASSFQGVPGANVLTF
TRBJ2-7,-,TRBV29-1,15,-,TGCAGCGTGAGGCCTCCGGGACTGAACTCCTACGAGCAGTACTTC,CSVRPPGLNSYEQYF
TRBJ2-1,TRBD2,TRBV7-9,14,-,TGTGCCAGCAGCTCAGCTGCGAGCGGGAGATTGTGGTTCTTC,CASSSAASGRLWFF
TRBJ1-1,-,TRBV7-9,13,-,TGTGCCAGCAGTATCCGGGGGACGGATGAAGCTTTCTTT,CASSIRGTDEAFF
TRBJ1-5,-,TRBV27,13,-,TGTGCCAGCAGTCTGAGAATTGATCAGCCCCAGCATTTT,CASSLRIDQPQHF
TRBJ2-7,-,TRBV11-2,13,-,TGTGCCAGCAGCTTAAAGGGGGTCTACGAGCAGTACTTC,CASSLKGVYEQYF
TRBJ2-1,-,TRBV7-9,15,-,TGTGCCAGCAGCTTAATGGGGGCTTGGCAGGATGAGCAGTTCTTC,CASSLMGAWQDEQFF
TRBJ2-5,-,TRBV7-2,15,few,TGTGCCAGCAGCTTCCAACGGGGGATACAAGAGACCCAGTACTTC,CASSFQRGIQETQYF
TRBJ2-5,TRBD2,TRBV7-7,14,-,TGTGCCAGCAGCCACCGGGCGGGAGAAGAGACCCAGTACTTC,CASSHRAGEETQYF
TRBJ1-2,TRBD1,TRBV25-1,12,-,TGTGCCAGCTCGGGACAGCACTATGGCTACACCTTC,CASSGQHYGYTF
TRBJ2-7,TRBD2,TRBV7-2,15,once,TGTGCCAGCAGCCTAGAGGGGACTAGCTCCTACGAGCAGTACTTC,CASSLEGTSSYEQYF
TRBJ1-2,TRBD1,TRBV18,16,-,TGTGCCAGCTCACTGAATCAGGGGGCGCGGGACTATGGCTACACCTTC,CASSLNQGARDYGYTF